The T cell receptor (beta chain) under discussion was sequenced for a study of technical replicates of blood from a few donors. This clone was found once. The protocol was immunoSEQ multiplex PCR, while the TCRdb copy is restricted to in-frame clones and leaves out a portion. The sample has about 81,000 clones, about 81% seen once. This clonotype was sampled from a human donor in good health. Some clones in this sample may be carry-over from other donors' samples. The sample comprised PBMCs.

CDR3 sequence reads: CASSDYDKNTEAFF. The DNA of the CDR3 is TGTGCCAGCAGTGATTACGACAAGAACACTGAAGCTTTCTTT. The V and J genes are TRBV6-1 and TRBJ1-1; D call uncertain. The CDR3 sequence is 14 residues long. In germline, CDR1 is MNHNS, CDR2 SASEGT. Trimming cost V 3 bases and J 1 base, with 9 bases left between them.